A single sample gave rise to the 10 T cell receptor beta chains below, sequenced in a study of blood T cell repertoires in COVID-19. Method: immunoSEQ multiplex PCR; TCRdb's copy keeps in-frame clones and lacks some. In the table there are fewer than 110,000 clones, more than 80% of which are singletons. The specimen sequenced was peripheral blood. These receptors all come from a man in his forties or fifties with active or convalescent COVID-19.

This clone was counted between two and nine times. The V and J genes are TRBV6-5 and TRBJ1-5; 11 nucleotides match TRBD1. Germline V lookup: CDR1 MNHEY, CDR2 SVGAGI. This CDR3 region has 15 residues. V lost 6 bases to trimming and J lost 6 bases; unmatched junction nucleotides: 7. The CDR3 loop is CASSPGQGGVQPQHF. In nucleotides, the CDR3 is TGTGCCAGCAGCCCGGGACAGGGGGGGGTTCAGCCCCAGCATTTT.

This chain joins TRBV4-1 and TRBJ1-3; D not resolved. The CDR3 has 12 residues. V lost 4 bases, J lost 4 bases, and 5 bases lay in between. Germline V gene data show CDR1 as MGHRA and CDR2 as YSYEKL. This chain's CDR3 is CASSPIGNTIYF. As DNA, the CDR3 is TGCGCCAGCAGCCCTATCGGAAACACCATATATTTT.

The chain is built from TRBV7-3 and TRBJ2-1; 12 nucleotides align to TRBD2. The CDR3 contains 19 residues. V lost 3 bases to trimming and J lost 0 bases; unmatched junction nucleotides: 9. Germline CDR1 SGHTA, CDR2 FQGTGA. The CDR3 protein is CASSLVGTSGFGSYNEQFF. CDR3 DNA: TGTGCCAGCAGCTTGGTTGGGACTAGCGGGTTTGGCTCCTACAATGAGCAGTTCTTC.

The rearrangement joins TRBV30 to TRBJ1-5, with D unclear. The CDR3 sequence is 16 residues long. Germline CDR1 reads GTSNPN; CDR2 reads SVGIG (reference sequence). Trimming pared 2 bases from V and 2 bases from J, leaving 16 bases between. CDR3 protein: CAWSPLAYWGNQPQHF. The DNA for the CDR3 is TGTGCCTGGAGTCCATTAGCCTACTGGGGCAATCAGCCCCAGCATTTT. The full variable domain, in which reference TRBV30 and TRBJ1-5 provide the parts outside the CDR3, is SQTIHQWPATLVQPVGSPLSLECTVEGTSNPNLYWYRQAAGRGLQLLFYSVGIGQISSEVPQNLSASRPQDRQFILSSKKLLLSDSGFYLCAWSPLAYWGNQPQHFGDGTRLSIL.

In its sample, this clone was seen a few times. The chain combines TRBV10-2 with TRBJ2-3; the D gene is possibly TRBD2 (5 bases). The CDR3 totals 12 residues. Germline V lookup: CDR1 WSHSY, CDR2 SAAADI. The V gene lost 8 bases and the J gene lost 3 bases, with 9 bases spanning the gap. The CDR3 DNA is TGCGCCAGCGCCGGACTGACAGATACGCAGTATTTT. Translating gives CASAGLTDTQYF.

The rearrangement links TRBV11-3 to TRBJ2-1; 7 bases agree with TRBD2. CDR3 length equals 13 residues. Germline lookup yields CDR1 SGHNT and CDR2 YENEEA. The V gene end was trimmed by 5 bases and the J gene end by 6 bases; junction bases not matched to a gene: 4. The chain's CDR3 is CASSPLASNEQFF. The CDR3 coding sequence is TGTGCCAGCAGCCCACTAGCGTCCAATGAGCAGTTCTTC.

The rearrangement links TRBV7-8 to TRBJ2-7; tentative D call: TRBD1 (5 bases). This CDR3 contains 14 residues. Germline V gene lookup returns CDR1 SGHVS and CDR2 FQNEAQ. Deletions cut 1 base from V and 3 bases from J, with 10 bases between. The CDR3 spells CASSLVPGIYEQYF. CDR3 bases: TGTGCCAGCAGCTTAGTACCAGGGATCTACGAGCAGTACTTC.

This chain uses TRBV28 with TRBJ2-5; D is possibly TRBD2 (6 bases). Germline CDR1 is MDHEN and CDR2 is SYDVKM. CDR3 length: 18 residues. The V gene lost 2 bases and the J gene lost 2 bases, with 21 bases spanning the gap. The CDR3 DNA is TGTGCCAGCAGTTTAAGTAGGTTCTGGGGGGTGCGACAAGAGACCCAGTACTTC. Translated, it gives CASSLSRFWGVRQETQYF.

CDR3: CASSLATGGQPQHF. The CDR3 bases are TGTGCCAGCAGTTTGGCGACAGGGGGCCAGCCCCAGCATTTT. The chain carries TRBV27 and TRBJ1-5; TRBD1 matches 10 bases. This CDR3 region has 14 residues. Germline V gene data show CDR1 as MNHEY and CDR2 as SMNVEV (reference sequence). V dropped 3 bases and J dropped 7; count of bases not matched to a gene: 3.

The chain is built from TRBV27 and TRBJ1-5; TRBD1 is a possible D gene (5 bases). The CDR3 has 16 residues. The V end was cut by 1 base, the J end by 5 bases, with 15 bases between. In germline, CDR1 is MNHEY, CDR2 SMNVEV (reference sequence). The CDR3 loop reads CASSLFGLGRDQPQHF. CDR3 nucleotide sequence: TGTGCCAGCAGTTTATTTGGGTTGGGCAGGGATCAGCCCCAGCATTTT.